This T cell receptor (beta chain) came from a study of lymphopenia after photon versus proton radiotherapy. Study-wide points: Only patients who died were analyzed for survival; proton advantage is unproven. Photon-treated patients lost naive T cells and TCR diversity; proton-treated stayed stable. After the lymphocyte nadir, photon-treated repertoires showed oligoclonal expansion, especially of CD8+ Temra cells.

About this clone: Its antigen is unidentified.

Repertoires were generated with immunoSEQ multiplex PCR, while TCRdb's copy carries only in-frame clones and drops some. The sample yields tens of thousands of clones, around 89% seen once. There are 15 residues in the CDR3. V dropped 0 bases and J dropped 1 base, with 9 bases sitting between them. The specimen comprised peripheral blood, sampled from a patient treated with proton-based radiotherapy. This chain connects TRBV23-1 to TRBJ1-1; D remains unclear. TRBV23-1 carries the ORF label, with uncertain function. This receptor was obtained from an elderly man with esophageal cancer. The CDR3 spells CASSQSRCRNTEAFF. Written as DNA, the CDR3 is TGCGCCAGCAGTCAATCCAGGTGTCGGAACACTGAAGCTTTCTTT.